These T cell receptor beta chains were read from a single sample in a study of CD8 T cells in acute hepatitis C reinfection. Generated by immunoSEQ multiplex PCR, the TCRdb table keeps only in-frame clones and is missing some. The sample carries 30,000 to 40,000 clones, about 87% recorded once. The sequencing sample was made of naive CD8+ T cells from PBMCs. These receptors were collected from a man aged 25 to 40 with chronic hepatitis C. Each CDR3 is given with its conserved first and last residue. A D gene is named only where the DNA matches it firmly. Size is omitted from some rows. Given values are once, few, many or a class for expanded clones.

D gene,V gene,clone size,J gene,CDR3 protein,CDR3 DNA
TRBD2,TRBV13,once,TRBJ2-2,CASSSPGLASLREGTGELFF,TGTGCCAGCAGTTCGCCGGGACTAGCATCGCTCCGCGAGGGCACCGGGGAGCTGTTTTTT
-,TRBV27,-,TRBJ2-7,CASSLGTDYEQYF,TGTGCCAGCAGTTTAGGGACGGACTACGAGCAGTACTTC
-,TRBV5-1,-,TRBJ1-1,CASSLSGLNTEAFF,TGCGCCAGCAGTTTGTCAGGGTTGAACACTGAAGCTTTCTTT
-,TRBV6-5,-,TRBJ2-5,CASSPRQLQETQYF,TGTGCCAGCAGTCCCAGACAGCTTCAAGAGACCCAGTACTTC
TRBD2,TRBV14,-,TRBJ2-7,CASSRTSGGATEQYF,TGTGCCAGCAGCCGTACAAGCGGGGGGGCTACCGAGCAGTACTTC
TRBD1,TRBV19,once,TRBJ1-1,CASSLQGVGTEAFF,TGTGCCAGTAGTTTACAGGGGGTGGGGACTGAAGCTTTCTTT
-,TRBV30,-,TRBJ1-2,CAARDTNYGYTF,TGTGCCGCTCGGGACACCAACTATGGCTACACCTTC
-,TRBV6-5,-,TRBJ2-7,CASTPIRTLTYEQYF,TGTGCCAGCACCCCCATTCGGACTCTTACCTACGAGCAGTACTTC
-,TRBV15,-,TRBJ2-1,CATLSGGQQFF,TGTGCCACCTTATCGGGGGGCCAGCAGTTCTTC
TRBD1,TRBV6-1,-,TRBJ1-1,CASSRDRVRAFF,TGTGCCAGCAGCCGGGACAGGGTAAGAGCTTTCTTT
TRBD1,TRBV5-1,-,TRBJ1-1,CASSRDSKNTEAFF,TGCGCCAGCAGCCGGGACAGCAAGAACACTGAAGCTTTCTTT
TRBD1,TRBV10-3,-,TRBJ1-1,CAISESSGGGYTEAFF,TGTGCCATCAGTGAGTCGTCAGGGGGGGGTTACACTGAAGCTTTCTTT
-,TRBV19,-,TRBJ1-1,CASSIGGERAFF,TGTGCCAGTAGTATTGGGGGGGAAAGAGCTTTCTTT
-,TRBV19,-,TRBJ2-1,CASSIGGRSSYNEQFF,TGTGCCAGTAGTATAGGCGGCAGGAGCTCCTACAATGAGCAGTTCTTC
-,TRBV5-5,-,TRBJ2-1,CASSLGARGDEQFF,TGTGCCAGCAGCTTGGGGGCCAGGGGCGATGAGCAGTTCTTC
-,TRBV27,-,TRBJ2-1,CASSYENSYNEQFF,TGTGCCAGCAGTTATGAAAACTCCTACAATGAGCAGTTCTTC
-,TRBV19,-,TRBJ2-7,CASSIGGYEQYF,TGTGCCAGTAGTATCGGGGGTTACGAGCAGTACTTC
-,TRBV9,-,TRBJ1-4,CAGSGTANEKLFF,TGTGCCGGCAGCGGGACCGCGAATGAAAAACTGTTTTTT
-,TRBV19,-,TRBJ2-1,CASNPSLGSYNEQFF,TGTGCCAGTAACCCATCCCTGGGCTCCTACAATGAGCAGTTCTTC
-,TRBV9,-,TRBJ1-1,CASSPRGVRDTEAFF,TGTGCCAGCAGCCCCCGGGGGGTGAGGGACACTGAAGCTTTCTTT
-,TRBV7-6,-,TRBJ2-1,CASSLASGVGINEQFF,TGTGCCAGCAGCTTAGCGTCCGGGGTGGGGATCAATGAGCAGTTCTTC
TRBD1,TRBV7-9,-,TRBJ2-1,CASSSIPGTGHNEQFF,TGTGCCAGCAGCTCAATCCCCGGGACAGGGCACAATGAGCAGTTCTTC
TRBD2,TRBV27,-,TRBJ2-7,CASSFGLAELYEQYF,TGTGCCAGCAGTTTCGGACTAGCGGAACTCTACGAGCAGTACTTC
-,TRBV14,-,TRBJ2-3,CASSQARVSTDTQYF,TGTGCCAGCAGCCAAGCTCGCGTTAGCACAGATACGCAGTATTTT
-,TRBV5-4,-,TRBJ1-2,CASSLLGTNYGYTF,TGTGCCAGCAGCTTGCTCGGTACTAACTATGGCTACACCTTC
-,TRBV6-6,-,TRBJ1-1,CASSRTVNSYNTEAFF,TGTGCCAGCAGTCGGACAGTCAATTCTTATAACACTGAAGCTTTCTTT
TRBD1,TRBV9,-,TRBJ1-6,CASSDGTGPNSPLHF,TGTGCCAGCAGCGACGGGACAGGCCCAAATTCACCCCTCCACTTT
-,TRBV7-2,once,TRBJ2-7,CASSHTADYEQYF,TGTGCCAGCAGCCATACAGCTGACTACGAGCAGTACTTC
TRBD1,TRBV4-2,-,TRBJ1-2,CASSQEVRQGAGYGYTF,TGTGCCAGCAGCCAAGAAGTAAGACAGGGGGCCGGCTATGGCTACACCTTC
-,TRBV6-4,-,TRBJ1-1,CASSETSGTEAFF,TGTGCCAGCAGTGAGACATCTGGCACTGAAGCTTTCTTT
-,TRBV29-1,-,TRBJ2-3,CSVEEGVGTDTQYF,TGCAGCGTTGAAGAGGGAGTCGGCACAGATACGCAGTATTTT
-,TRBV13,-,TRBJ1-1,CASSPPANTEAFF,TGTGCCAGCAGCCCCCCAGCGAACACTGAAGCTTTCTTT
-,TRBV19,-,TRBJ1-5,CASSPNSNQPQHF,TGTGCCAGTAGCCCCAATAGCAATCAGCCCCAGCATTTT
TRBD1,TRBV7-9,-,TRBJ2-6,CASRGRTGSGANVLTF,TGTGCCAGCAGAGGAAGGACAGGGTCCGGGGCCAACGTCCTGACTTTC
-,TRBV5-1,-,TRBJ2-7,CASSLQISYEQYF,TGCGCCAGCAGCTTGCAGATCTCCTACGAGCAGTACTTC
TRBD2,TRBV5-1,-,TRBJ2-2,CASSLALAGGPTGELFF,TGCGCCAGCAGCCTGGCGCTAGCGGGGGGACCCACCGGGGAGCTGTTTTTT
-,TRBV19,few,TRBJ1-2,CASSIAPGANYGYTF,TGTGCCAGTAGTATAGCGCCAGGGGCTAACTATGGCTACACCTTC
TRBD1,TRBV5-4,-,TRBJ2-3,CASSLGTASTDTQYF,TGTGCCAGCAGCCTCGGGACAGCTAGCACAGATACGCAGTATTTT
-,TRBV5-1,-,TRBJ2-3,CASSSLGDTQYF,TGCGCCAGCTCCTCCCTCGGGGATACGCAGTATTTT
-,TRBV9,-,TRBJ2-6,CASSVEGTGANVLTF,TGTGCCAGCAGCGTAGAGGGTACTGGGGCCAACGTCCTGACTTTC
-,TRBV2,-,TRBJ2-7,CASSVRDYEQYF,TGTGCCAGCAGTGTCAGGGACTACGAGCAGTACTTC
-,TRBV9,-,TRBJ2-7,CASSVGMGSGYEQYF,TGTGCCAGCAGCGTAGGAATGGGGTCAGGCTACGAGCAGTACTTC
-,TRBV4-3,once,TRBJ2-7,CASSQGASYEQYF,TGCGCCAGCAGCCAGGGGGCCTCCTACGAGCAGTACTTC
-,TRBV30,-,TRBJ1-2,CAWDTGTTFYGYTF,TGTGCCTGGGACACCGGGACGACATTTTATGGCTACACCTTC
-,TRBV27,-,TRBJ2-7,CASSVGNEQYF,TGTGCCAGCAGCGTCGGGAACGAGCAGTACTTC
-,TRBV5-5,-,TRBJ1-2,CASVGGDGYTF,TGTGCCAGCGTGGGGGGCGACGGCTACACCTTC
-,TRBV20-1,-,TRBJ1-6,CSARDGSPLHF,TGCAGTGCTAGGGACGGTTCACCCCTCCACTTT
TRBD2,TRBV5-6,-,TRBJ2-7,CASSPAGLREQYF,TGTGCCAGCAGCCCAGCGGGGTTGAGGGAGCAGTACTTC
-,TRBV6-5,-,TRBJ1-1,CASSYALTGNTEAFF,TGTGCCAGCAGTTACGCCTTGACAGGGAACACTGAAGCTTTCTTT
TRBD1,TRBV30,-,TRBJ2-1,CAVEQGASFSYNEQFF,TGTGCCGTCGAGCAGGGGGCTTCTTTCTCCTACAATGAGCAGTTCTTC
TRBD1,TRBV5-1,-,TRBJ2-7,CASSSPGQESYEQYF,TGCGCCAGCAGCTCCCCGGGACAGGAATCCTACGAGCAGTACTTC
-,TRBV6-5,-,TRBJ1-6,CASSPGGTSNSPLHF,TGTGCCAGCAGTCCCGGAGGGACCAGCAATTCACCCCTCCACTTT
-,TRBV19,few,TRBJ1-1,CASTRGPQAFF,TGTGCCAGTACCAGGGGACCCCAAGCTTTCTTT
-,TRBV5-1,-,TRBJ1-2,CASSPIPDSKTYGYTF,TGCGCCAGCAGCCCTATCCCCGACAGTAAAACCTATGGCTACACCTTC
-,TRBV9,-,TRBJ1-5,CASSGAGPGEPQHF,TGTGCCAGCAGCGGGGCAGGGCCCGGGGAGCCCCAGCATTTT
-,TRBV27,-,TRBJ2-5,CASKGIQETQYF,TGTGCCAGCAAAGGGATCCAAGAGACCCAGTACTTC
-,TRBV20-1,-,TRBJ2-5,CSPTVETQYF,TGCAGTCCGACAGTGGAGACCCAGTACTTC
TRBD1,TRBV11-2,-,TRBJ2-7,CASSLGDRGDEQYF,TGTGCCAGCAGCTTAGGGGACAGGGGAGACGAGCAGTACTTC
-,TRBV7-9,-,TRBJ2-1,CASSSSLLTLNEQFF,TGTGCCAGCAGCTCCTCCTTATTAACCCTCAATGAGCAGTTCTTC
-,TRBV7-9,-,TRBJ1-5,CASSFGSAPQGGQHF,TGTGCCAGCAGCTTCGGTTCTGCCCCGCAAGGGGGTCAGCATTTT